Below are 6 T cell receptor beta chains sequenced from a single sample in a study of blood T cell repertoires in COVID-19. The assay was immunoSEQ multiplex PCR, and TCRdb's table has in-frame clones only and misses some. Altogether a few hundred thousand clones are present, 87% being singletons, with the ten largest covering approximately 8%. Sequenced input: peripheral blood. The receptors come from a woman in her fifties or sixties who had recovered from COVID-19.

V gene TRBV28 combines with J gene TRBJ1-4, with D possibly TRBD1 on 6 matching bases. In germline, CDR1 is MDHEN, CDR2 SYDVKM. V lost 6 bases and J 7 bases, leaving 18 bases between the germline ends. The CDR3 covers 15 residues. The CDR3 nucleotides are TGTGCCAGCAGCTCAACCAGGGGAATTGGTGAAAAACTGTTTTTT. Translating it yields CASSSTRGIGEKLFF.

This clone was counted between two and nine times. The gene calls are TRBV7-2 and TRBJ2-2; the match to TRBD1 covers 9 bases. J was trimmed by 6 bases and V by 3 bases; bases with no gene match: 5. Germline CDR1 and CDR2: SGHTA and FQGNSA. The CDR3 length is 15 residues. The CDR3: CASSFRDRVSGELFF. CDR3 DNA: TGTGCCAGCAGCTTCCGGGACAGGGTATCCGGGGAGCTGTTTTTT.

The CDR3 loop reads CASSKRESGNTIYF. The CDR3, as DNA: TGTGCCAGCAGCAAACGAGAGTCTGGAAACACCATATATTTT. This rearrangement joins TRBV21-1 to TRBJ1-3. TRBV21-1 is recorded as a pseudogene. CDR3 length equals 14 residues.

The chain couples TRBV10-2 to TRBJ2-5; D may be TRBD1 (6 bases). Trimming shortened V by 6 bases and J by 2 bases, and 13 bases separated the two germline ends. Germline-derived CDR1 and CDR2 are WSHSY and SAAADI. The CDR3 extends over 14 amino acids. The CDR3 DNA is TGCGCCAGCAGAGATTGGACAGAACAAGAGACCCAGTACTTC. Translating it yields CASRDWTEQETQYF.

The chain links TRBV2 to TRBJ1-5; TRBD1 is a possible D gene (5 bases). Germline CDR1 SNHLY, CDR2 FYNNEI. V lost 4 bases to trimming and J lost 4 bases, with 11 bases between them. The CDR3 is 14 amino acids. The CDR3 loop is CASSGQKGNQPQHF. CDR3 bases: TGTGCCAGCAGTGGACAGAAAGGGAATCAGCCCCAGCATTTT.

CDR3 protein: CAWSLRGGGTETQYF. The DNA of the CDR3 is TGTGCCTGGAGTCTAAGGGGCGGGGGGACAGAGACCCAGTACTTC. The chain is built from TRBV30 and TRBJ2-5; TRBD2 matches at 8 bases. The V segment lost 2 bases and the J segment 4 bases; nucleotides outside the gene matches: 9. The CDR3 is made up of 15 amino acids. Germline CDR1 is GTSNPN and CDR2 is SVGIG (reference sequence).